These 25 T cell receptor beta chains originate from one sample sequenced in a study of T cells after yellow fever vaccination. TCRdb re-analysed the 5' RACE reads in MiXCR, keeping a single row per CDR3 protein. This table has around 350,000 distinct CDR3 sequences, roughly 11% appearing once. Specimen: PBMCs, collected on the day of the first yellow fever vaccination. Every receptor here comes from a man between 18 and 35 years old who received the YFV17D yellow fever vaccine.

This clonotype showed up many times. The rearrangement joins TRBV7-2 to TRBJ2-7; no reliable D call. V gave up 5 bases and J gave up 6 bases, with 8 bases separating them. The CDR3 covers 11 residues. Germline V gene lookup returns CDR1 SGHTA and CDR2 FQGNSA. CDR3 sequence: CASSLLVEQYF. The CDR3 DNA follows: TGTGCCAGCAGCCTCCTAGTCGAGCAGTACTTC.

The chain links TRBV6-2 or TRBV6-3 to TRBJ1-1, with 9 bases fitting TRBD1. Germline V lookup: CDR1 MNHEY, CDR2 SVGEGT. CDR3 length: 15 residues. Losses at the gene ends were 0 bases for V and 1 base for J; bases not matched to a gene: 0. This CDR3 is CASSYSDRGNTEAFF. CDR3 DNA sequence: TGTGCCAGCAGTTACTCGGACAGGGGGAACACTGAAGCTTTCTTT.

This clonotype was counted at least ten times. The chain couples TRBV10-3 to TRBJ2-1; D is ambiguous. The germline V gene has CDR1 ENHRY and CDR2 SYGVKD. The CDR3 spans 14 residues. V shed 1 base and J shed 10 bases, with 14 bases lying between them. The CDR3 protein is CAISEFPRSREQFF. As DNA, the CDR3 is TGTGCCATCAGTGAGTTCCCTAGGTCAAGGGAGCAGTTCTTC.

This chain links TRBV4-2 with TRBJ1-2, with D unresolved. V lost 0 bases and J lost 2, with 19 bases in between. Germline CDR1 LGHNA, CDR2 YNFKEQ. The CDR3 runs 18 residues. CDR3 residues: CASSQDLTGLGVNYGYTF. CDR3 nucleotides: TGTGCCAGCAGCCAAGATCTTACTGGACTGGGAGTAAACTATGGCTACACCTTC.

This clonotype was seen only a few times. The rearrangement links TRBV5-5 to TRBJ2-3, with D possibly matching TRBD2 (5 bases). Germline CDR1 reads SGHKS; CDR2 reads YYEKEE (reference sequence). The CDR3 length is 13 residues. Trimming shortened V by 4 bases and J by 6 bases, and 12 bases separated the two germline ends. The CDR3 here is CASSPGNVDTQYF. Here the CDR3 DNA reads TGTGCCAGCAGCCCCGGGAACGTGGATACGCAGTATTTT.

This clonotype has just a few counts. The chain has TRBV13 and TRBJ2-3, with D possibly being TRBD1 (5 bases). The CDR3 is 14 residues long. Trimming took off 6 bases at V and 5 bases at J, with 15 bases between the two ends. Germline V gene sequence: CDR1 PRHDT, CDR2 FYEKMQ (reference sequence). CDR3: CASRGEFLGDTQYF. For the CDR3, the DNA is TGTGCCAGCAGAGGGGAATTCCTGGGAGATACGCAGTATTTT.

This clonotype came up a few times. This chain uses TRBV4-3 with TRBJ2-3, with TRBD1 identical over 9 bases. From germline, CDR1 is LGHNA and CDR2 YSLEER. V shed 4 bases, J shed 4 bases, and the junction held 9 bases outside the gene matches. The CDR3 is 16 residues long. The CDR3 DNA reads TGCGCCAGCAGCCGAACCGGGACAGGGCAATCAGATACGCAGTATTTT. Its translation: CASSRTGTGQSDTQYF.

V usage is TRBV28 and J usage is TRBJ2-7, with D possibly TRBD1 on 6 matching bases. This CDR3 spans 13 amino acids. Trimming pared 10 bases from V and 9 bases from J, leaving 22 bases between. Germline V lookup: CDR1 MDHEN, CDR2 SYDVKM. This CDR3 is CAIGATGTGGQYV. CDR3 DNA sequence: TGTGCCATTGGGGCGACAGGAACCGGAGGGCAGTACGTC.

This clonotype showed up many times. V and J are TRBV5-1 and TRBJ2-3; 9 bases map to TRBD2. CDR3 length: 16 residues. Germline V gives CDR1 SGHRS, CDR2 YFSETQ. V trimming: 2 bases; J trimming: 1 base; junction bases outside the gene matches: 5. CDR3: CASSLQRTSGTDTQYF. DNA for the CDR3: TGCGCCAGCAGCTTACAAAGGACTAGCGGCACAGATACGCAGTATTTT.

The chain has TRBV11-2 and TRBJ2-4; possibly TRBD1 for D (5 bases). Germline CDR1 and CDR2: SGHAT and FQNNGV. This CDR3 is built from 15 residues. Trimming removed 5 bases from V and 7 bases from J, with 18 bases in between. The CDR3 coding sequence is TGTGCCAGCAGCCTAGGACATCCCCCTGGGAACATTCAGTACTTC. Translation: CASSLGHPPGNIQYF.

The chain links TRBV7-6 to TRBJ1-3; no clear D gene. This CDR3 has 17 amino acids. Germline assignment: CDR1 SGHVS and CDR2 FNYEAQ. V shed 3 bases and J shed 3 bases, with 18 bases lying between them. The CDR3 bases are TGTGCCAGCAGCTTTCCGGCCGCCCGGACCTTTGGAAACACCATATATTTT. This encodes CASSFPAARTFGNTIYF. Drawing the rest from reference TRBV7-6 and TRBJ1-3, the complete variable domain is GAGVSQSPRYKVTKRGQDVALRCDPISGHVSLYWYRQALGQGPEFLTYFNYEAQQDKSGLPNDRFSAERPEGSISTLTIQRTEQRDSAMYRCASSFPAARTFGNTIYFGEGSWLTVV.

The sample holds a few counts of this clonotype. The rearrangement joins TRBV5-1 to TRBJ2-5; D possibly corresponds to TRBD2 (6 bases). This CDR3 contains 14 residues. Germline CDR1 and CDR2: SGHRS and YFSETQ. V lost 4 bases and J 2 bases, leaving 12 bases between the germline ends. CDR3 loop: CASSGGSGQETQYF. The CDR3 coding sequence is TGCGCCAGCAGCGGAGGTAGCGGTCAAGAGACCCAGTACTTC.

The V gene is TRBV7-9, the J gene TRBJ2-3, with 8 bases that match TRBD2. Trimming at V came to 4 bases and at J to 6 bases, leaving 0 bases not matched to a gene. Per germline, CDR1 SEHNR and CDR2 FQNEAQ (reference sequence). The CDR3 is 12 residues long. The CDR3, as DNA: TGTGCCAGCAGCTGGACTAGCGATACGCAGTATTTT. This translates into CASSWTSDTQYF. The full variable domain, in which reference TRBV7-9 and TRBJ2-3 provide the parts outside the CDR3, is DTGVSQNPRHKITKRGQNVTFRCDPISEHNRLYWYRQTLGQGPEFLTYFQNEAQLEKSRLLSDRFSAERPKGSFSTLEIQRTEQGDSAMYLCASSWTSDTQYFGPGTRLTVL.

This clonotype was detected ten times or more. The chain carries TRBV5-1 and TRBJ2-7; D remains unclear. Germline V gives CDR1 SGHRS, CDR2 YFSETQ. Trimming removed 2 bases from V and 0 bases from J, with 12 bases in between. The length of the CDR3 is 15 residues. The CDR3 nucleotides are TGCGCCAGCAGCTTTGCTTCCTACAACTCCTACGAGCAGTACTTC. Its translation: CASSFASYNSYEQYF. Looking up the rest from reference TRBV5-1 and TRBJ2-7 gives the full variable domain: KAGVTQTPRYLIKTRGQQVTLSCSPISGHRSVSWYQQTPGQGLQFLFEYFSETQRNKGNFPGRFSGRQFSNSRSEMNVSTLELGDSALYLCASSFASYNSYEQYFGPGTRLTVT.

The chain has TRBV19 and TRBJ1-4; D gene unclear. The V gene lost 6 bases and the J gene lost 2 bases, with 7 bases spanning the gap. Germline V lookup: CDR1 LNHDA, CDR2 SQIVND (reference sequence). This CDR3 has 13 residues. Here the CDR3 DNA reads TGTGCCAGTAGAAGGCAGACTAATGAAAAACTGTTTTTT. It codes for CASRRQTNEKLFF.

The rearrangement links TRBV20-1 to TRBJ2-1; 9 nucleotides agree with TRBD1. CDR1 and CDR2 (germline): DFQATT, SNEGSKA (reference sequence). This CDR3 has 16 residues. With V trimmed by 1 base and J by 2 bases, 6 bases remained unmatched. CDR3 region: CSARGVQGATYNEQFF. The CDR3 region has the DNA TGCAGTGCTAGAGGGGTACAGGGGGCTACCTACAATGAGCAGTTCTTC.

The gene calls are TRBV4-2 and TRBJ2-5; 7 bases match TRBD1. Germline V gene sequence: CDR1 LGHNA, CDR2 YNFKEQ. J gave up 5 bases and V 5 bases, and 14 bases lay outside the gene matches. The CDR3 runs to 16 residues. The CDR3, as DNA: TGTGCCAGCAGCGAACCAGGGGGTACAACCCAGGAGACCCAGTACTTC. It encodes CASSEPGGTTQETQYF.

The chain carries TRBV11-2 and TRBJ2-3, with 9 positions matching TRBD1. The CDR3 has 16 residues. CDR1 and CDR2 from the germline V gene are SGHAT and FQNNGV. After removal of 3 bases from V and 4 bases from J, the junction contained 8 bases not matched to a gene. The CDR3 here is CASSFSGTGRADTQYF. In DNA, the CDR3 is TGTGCCAGCAGCTTCTCGGGGACAGGGCGGGCAGATACGCAGTATTTT. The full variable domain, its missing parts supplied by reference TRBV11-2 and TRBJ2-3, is EAGVAQSPRYKIIEKRQSVAFWCNPISGHATLYWYQQILGQGPKLLIQFQNNGVVDDSQLPKDRFSAERLKGVDSTLKIQPAKLEDSAVYLCASSFSGTGRADTQYFGPGTRLTVL.

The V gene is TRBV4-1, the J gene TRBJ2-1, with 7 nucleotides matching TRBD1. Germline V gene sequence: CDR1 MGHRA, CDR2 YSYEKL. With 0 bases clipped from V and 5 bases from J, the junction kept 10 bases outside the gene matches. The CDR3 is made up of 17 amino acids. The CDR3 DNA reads TGCGCCAGCAGCCAAGATCCCCCCACAGGGGTGGACAATGAGCAGTTCTTC. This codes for CASSQDPPTGVDNEQFF.

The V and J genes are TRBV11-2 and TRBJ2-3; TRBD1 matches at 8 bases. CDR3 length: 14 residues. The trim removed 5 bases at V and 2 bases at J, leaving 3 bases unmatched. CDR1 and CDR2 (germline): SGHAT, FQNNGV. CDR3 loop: CASSQGQATDTQYF. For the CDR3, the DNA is TGTGCCAGCAGCCAGGGACAGGCCACAGATACGCAGTATTTT.

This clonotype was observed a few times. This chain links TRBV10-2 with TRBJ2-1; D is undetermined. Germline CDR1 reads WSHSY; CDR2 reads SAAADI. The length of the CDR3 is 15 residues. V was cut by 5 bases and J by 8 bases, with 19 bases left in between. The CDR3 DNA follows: TGCGCCAGCAGTAAAAAGGGCCGGGTTAAGGATGAGCAGTTCTTC. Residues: CASSKKGRVKDEQFF.

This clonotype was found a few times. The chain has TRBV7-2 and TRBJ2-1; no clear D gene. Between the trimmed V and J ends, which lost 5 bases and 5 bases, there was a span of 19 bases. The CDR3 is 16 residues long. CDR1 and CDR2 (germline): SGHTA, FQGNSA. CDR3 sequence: CASSVNTRPVDNEQFF. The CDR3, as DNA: TGTGCCAGCAGCGTAAATACGAGGCCGGTCGACAATGAGCAGTTCTTC.

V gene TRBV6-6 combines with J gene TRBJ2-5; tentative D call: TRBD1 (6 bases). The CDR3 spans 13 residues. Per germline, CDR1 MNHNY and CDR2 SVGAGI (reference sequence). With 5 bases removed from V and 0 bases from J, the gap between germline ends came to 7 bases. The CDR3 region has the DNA TGTGCCAGCAGTCGGACAGACCAAGAGACCCAGTACTTC. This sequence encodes CASSRTDQETQYF.

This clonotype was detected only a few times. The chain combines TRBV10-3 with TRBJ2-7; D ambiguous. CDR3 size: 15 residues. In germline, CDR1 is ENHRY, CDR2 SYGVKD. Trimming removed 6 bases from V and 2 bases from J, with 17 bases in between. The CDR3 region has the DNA TGTGCCATCAGCGTTAGTAGGACGGCCACCTACGAGCAGTACTTC. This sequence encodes CAISVSRTATYEQYF.

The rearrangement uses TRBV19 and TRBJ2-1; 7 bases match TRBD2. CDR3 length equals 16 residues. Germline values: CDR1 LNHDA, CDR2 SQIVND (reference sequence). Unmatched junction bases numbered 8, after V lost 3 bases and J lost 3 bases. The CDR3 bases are TGTGCCAGTAGTATCTCTCGGGGGGAACGCTACAATGAGCAGTTCTTC. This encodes CASSISRGERYNEQFF.